The TCR beta chain under discussion was sequenced for a study of immune heterogeneity within non-small cell lung tumors. In its sample, this clonotype is medium-sized. TCRs were amplified from 600 to 700 ng gDNA of bulk tumor per sample. Primary tumors were biopsied several times each, far apart, intraoperatively. Untreated, newly diagnosed non-small cell lung cancer patients underwent curative surgery. Amplification of TCR beta CDR3 was performed by multiplex PCR with 32 V and 13 J primers. Each CDR3 protein gets one entry after TCRdb re-called the multiplex PCR reads with MiXCR. This sample has roughly 5,000 distinct CDR3 sequences, with 22% found just once. Germline CDR1 reads LGHNA; CDR2 reads YNFKEQ. The CDR3 consists of 17 residues. V was cut by 0 bases and J by 1 base, with 12 bases left in between.

The chain recombines TRBV4-2 with TRBJ2-2; the D gene is possibly TRBD2 (6 bases). The sequenced sample was lung tumor tissue. The TCR originated in a man aged 55 to 70 with non-small cell lung cancer. CDR3 in amino acids: CASSQEEFSGNTGELFF. The CDR3 DNA follows: TGTGCCAGCAGCCAAGAAGAGTTTAGCGGGAACACCGGGGAGCTGTTTTTT.